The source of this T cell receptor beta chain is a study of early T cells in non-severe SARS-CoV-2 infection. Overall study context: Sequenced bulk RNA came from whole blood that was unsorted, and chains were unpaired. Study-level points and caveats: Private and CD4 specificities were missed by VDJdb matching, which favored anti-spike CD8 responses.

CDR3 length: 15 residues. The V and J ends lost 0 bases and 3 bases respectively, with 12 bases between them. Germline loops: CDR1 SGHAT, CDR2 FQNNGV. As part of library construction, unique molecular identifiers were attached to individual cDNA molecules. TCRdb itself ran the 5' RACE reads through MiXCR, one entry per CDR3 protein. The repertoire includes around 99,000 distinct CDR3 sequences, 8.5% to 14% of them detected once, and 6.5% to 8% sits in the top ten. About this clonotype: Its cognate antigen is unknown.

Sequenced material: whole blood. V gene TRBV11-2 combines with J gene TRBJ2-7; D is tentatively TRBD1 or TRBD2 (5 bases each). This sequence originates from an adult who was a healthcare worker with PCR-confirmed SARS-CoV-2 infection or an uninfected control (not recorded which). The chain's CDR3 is CASSLETVRGYEQYF. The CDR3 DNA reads TGTGCCAGCAGCTTAGAGACAGTCCGGGGCTACGAGCAGTACTTC.